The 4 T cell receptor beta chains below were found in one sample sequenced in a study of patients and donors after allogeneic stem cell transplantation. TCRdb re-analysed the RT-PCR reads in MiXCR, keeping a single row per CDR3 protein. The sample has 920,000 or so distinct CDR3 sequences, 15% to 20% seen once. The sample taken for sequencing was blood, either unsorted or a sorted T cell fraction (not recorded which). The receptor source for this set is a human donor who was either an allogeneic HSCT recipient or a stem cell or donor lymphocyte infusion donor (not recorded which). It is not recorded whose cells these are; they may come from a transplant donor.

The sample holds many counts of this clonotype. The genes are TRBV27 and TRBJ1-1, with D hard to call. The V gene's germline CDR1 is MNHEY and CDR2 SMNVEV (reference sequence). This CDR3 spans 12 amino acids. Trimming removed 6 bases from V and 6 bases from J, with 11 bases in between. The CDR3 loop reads CASRSGVAEAFF. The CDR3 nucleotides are TGTGCCAGCAGATCTGGGGTGGCTGAAGCTTTCTTT.

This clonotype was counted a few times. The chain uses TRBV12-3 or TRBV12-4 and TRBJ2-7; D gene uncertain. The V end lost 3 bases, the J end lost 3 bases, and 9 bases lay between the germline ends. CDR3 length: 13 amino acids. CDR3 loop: CASSFGSLYEQYF. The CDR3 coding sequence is TGTGCCAGCAGTTTCGGCAGCCTCTACGAGCAGTACTTC.

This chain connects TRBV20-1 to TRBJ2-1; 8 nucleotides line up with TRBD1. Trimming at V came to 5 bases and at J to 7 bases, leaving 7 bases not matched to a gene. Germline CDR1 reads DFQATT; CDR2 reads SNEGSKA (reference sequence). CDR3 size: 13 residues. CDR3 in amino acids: CSAAQDRENEQFF. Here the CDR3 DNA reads TGCAGTGCTGCGCAGGACAGGGAAAATGAGCAGTTCTTC.

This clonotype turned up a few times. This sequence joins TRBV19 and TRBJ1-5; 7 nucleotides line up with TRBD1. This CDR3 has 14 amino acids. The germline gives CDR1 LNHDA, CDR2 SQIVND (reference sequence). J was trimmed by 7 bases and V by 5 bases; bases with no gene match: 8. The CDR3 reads CASSPSTGRQPQHF. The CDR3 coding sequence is TGTGCCAGTAGTCCGTCGACAGGGAGACAGCCCCAGCATTTT.